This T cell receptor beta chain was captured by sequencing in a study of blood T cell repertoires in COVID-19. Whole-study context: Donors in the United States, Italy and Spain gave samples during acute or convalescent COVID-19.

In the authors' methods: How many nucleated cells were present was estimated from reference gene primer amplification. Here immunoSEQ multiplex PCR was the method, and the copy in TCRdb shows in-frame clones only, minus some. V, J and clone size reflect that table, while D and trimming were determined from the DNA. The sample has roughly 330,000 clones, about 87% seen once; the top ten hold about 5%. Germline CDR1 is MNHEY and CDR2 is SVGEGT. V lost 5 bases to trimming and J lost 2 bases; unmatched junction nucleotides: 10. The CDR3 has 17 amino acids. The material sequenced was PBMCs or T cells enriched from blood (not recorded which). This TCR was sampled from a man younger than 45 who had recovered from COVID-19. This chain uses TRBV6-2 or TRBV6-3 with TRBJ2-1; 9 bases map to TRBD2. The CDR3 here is CASSGWRGGRTYNEQFF. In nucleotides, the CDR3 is TGTGCCAGCAGTGGCTGGCGGGGGGGCCGAACCTACAATGAGCAGTTCTTC.